Each of the 6 T cell receptor beta chains below was sequenced from the same sample in a study of blood T cell repertoires in COVID-19. Only in-frame clones appear in the TCRdb table, and some are missing; sequencing was by immunoSEQ multiplex PCR. The table records 130,000 or so clones, 84% of them present only once. Material for sequencing was peripheral blood. All receptors derive from a man aged 60-69 years with acute or convalescent COVID-19.

This clone was picked up one time. V is TRBV24-1 and J is TRBJ1-5; TRBD1 matches 10 bases. Germline V CDR1 and CDR2: KGHDR, SFDVKD. There are 17 residues in the CDR3. J was trimmed by 6 bases and V by 2 bases; bases with no gene match: 9. CDR3: CATSDWQGQGFIQPQHF. The CDR3 nucleotides read TGTGCCACCAGTGATTGGCAGGGACAGGGGTTCATTCAGCCCCAGCATTTT.

The CDR3 DNA follows: TGTGCCAGCAGCTTTGGTCTAGTCAACAATGAGCAGTTCTTC. It codes for CASSFGLVNNEQFF. The chain combines TRBV7-2 with TRBJ2-1; the D is unclear. V shed 3 bases and J shed 5 bases, with 11 bases lying between them. The CDR3 is 14 amino acids. In germline, CDR1 is SGHTA, CDR2 FQGNSA.

This rearrangement joins TRBV5-4 to TRBJ2-7, with 9 bases identical to TRBD1. The CDR3 length is 12 residues. From germline, CDR1 is SGHNT and CDR2 YYREEE (reference sequence). V lost 4 bases and J lost 6; bases outside the gene matches: 2. DNA for the CDR3: TGTGCCAGCAGCATGGACAGGGGCGAGCAGTACTTC. Protein sequence: CASSMDRGEQYF. Variable domain in full (rest from reference TRBV5-4 and TRBJ2-7): ETGVTQSPTHLIKTRGQQVTLRCSSQSGHNTVSWYQQALGQGPQFIFQYYREEENGRGNFPPRFSGLQFPNYSSELNVNALELDDSALYLCASSMDRGEQYFGPGTRLTVT.

This clone was recorded once. J is TRBJ1-4 and V is TRBV5-5; 10 bases match TRBD1. The junction had 7 bases not matched to a gene; V was cut back by 5 bases and J by 6 bases. Per the germline V gene, CDR1 is SGHKS and CDR2 is YYEKEE (reference sequence). This CDR3 has 15 amino acids. The CDR3 reads CASRAPGQGHEKLFF. CDR3 nucleotides: TGTGCCAGCAGGGCGCCGGGACAGGGGCATGAAAAACTGTTTTTT.

This sequence joins TRBV5-1 and TRBJ2-2; D is perhaps TRBD1 (6 bases). CDR3 length: 16 residues. Germline V gene lookup returns CDR1 SGHRS and CDR2 YFSETQ. Trimming shortened V by 0 bases and J by 5 bases, and 14 bases separated the two germline ends. The CDR3 here is CASSLDPSTGTGELFF. As DNA, the CDR3 is TGCGCCAGCAGCTTGGACCCCTCTACAGGGACCGGGGAGCTGTTTTTT.

The genes are TRBV5-1 and TRBJ2-7, with 8 nucleotides matching TRBD1. The J segment lost 1 base and the V segment lost 4 bases, leaving 7 bases of the junction unmatched. This CDR3 is 15 amino acids long. Germline lookup yields CDR1 SGHRS and CDR2 YFSETQ. The CDR3 region has the DNA TGCGCCAGCAGCCGAGCAGGGGGCAGTTCCTACGAGCAGTACTTC. Translation: CASSRAGGSSYEQYF. The whole variable domain, filled in from reference TRBV5-1 and TRBJ2-7, reads KAGVTQTPRYLIKTRGQQVTLSCSPISGHRSVSWYQQTPGQGLQFLFEYFSETQRNKGNFPGRFSGRQFSNSRSEMNVSTLELGDSALYLCASSRAGGSSYEQYFGPGTRLTVT.